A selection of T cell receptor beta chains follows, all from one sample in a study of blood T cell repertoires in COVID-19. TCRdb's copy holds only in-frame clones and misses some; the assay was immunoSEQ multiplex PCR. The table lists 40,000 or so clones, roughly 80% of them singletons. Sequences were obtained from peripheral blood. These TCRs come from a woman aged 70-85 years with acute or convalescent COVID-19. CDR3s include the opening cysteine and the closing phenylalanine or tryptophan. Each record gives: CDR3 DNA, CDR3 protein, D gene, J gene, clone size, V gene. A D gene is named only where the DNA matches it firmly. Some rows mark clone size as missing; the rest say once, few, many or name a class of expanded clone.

TGTGCCACCAGCACGAGGTACACTGAAGCTTTCTTT	CATSTRYTEAFF	.	TRBJ1-1	.	TRBV15
TGTGCCAGCAGCAAAAGGACTAGCGGGAGGGTTGAGCAGTTCTTC	CASSKRTSGRVEQFF	.	TRBJ2-1	.	TRBV21-1
TGTGCCAGCAGCACCGGACAGTTCAGGCAGCCCCAGCATTTT	CASSTGQFRQPQHF	.	TRBJ1-5	.	TRBV11-2
TGCGCCAGCAGGAACGGGGACAGCCACTATGTGTCACCCTTCCACTTT	CASRNGDSHYVSPFHF	TRBD1	TRBJ1-6	.	TRBV5-1
TGTGCCAGCAGTGACAGGGGGGTTATCGGCACTGAAGCTTTCTTT	CASSDRGVIGTEAFF	TRBD1	TRBJ1-1	once	TRBV2
TGTGCCAGCAGTTACGAAAGCCACCATAACACCGGGGAGCTGTTTTTT	CASSYESHHNTGELFF	.	TRBJ2-2	.	TRBV6-6
TGTGCCAGCTCACCGCAACTAGATACGCAGTATTTT	CASSPQLDTQYF	.	TRBJ2-3	.	TRBV18
TGTGCCACCACAGGGGGCGCCGGGGAGCTGTTTTTT	CATTGGAGELFF	TRBD1	TRBJ2-2	once	TRBV6-5
TGTGCCAGCAGTGAAGCGGGGGGGGTAGGAGAGACCCAGTACTTC	CASSEAGGVGETQYF	TRBD2	TRBJ2-5	.	TRBV2
TGTGCCAGTAGTGGATTTCTAGCAACTAATGAAAAACTGTTTTTT	CASSGFLATNEKLFF	.	TRBJ1-4	.	TRBV19
TGTGCCAGCAGTTACTCGGGGGCAGCCAGCAATCAGCCCCAGCATTTT	CASSYSGAASNQPQHF	.	TRBJ1-5	.	TRBV6-6
TGTGCCAGCAGCCAAGAAGGACAGAATAATTCACCCCTCCACTTT	CASSQEGQNNSPLHF	.	TRBJ1-6	.	TRBV4-2
TGTGCCAGCAGTTTTAGCGGGGGGACTAGCACAGATACGCAGTATTTT	CASSFSGGTSTDTQYF	TRBD2	TRBJ2-3	few	TRBV27
TGTGCCACCAGTGCCCGAACTGGGCTAGCGGGGGCCTACGAGCAGTACTTC	CATSARTGLAGAYEQYF	TRBD2	TRBJ2-7	.	TRBV24-1